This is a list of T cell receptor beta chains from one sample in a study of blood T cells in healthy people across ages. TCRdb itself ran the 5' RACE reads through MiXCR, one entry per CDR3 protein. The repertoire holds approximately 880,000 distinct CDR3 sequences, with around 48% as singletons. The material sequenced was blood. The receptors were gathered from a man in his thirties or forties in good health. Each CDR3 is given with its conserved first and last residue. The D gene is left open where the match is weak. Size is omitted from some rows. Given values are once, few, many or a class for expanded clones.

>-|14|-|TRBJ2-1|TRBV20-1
CSANRGWAYNEQFF
TGCAGTGCTAACCGAGGCTGGGCCTACAATGAGCAGTTCTTC
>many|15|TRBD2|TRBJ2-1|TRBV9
CASSVASGPYNEQFF
TGTGCCAGCAGCGTCGCTAGCGGGCCATACAATGAGCAGTTCTTC
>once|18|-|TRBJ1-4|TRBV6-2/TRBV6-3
CASSYELRNLATNEKLFF
TGTGCCAGCAGTTACGAGTTGAGGAACCTCGCAACTAATGAAAAACTGTTTTTT
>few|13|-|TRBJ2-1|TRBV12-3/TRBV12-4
CASRNREHNEQFF
TGTGCCAGCAGAAACAGGGAACACAATGAGCAGTTCTTC
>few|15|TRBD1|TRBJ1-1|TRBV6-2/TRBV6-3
CASSYPVGQGLEAFF
TGTGCCAGCAGTTACCCCGTGGGACAGGGGCTTGAAGCTTTCTTT
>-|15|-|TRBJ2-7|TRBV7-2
CASSKTRGVGYEQYF
TGTGCCAGCAGCAAGACCAGGGGGGTGGGATACGAGCAGTACTTC
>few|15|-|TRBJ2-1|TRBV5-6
CASSLSQSSYNEQFF
TGTGCCAGCAGCTTAAGTCAGAGCTCCTACAATGAGCAGTTCTTC
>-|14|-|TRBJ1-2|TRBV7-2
CASSLGATTYGYTF
TGTGCCAGCAGCTTAGGGGCGACTACCTATGGCTACACCTTC
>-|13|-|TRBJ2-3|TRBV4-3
CASSQDRRDAQYF
TGCGCCAGCAGCCAAGATCGAAGAGATGCGCAGTATTTT
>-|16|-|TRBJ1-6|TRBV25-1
CASSGLGGHYNSPLHF
TGTGCCAGCAGTGGCCTAGGAGGACACTATAATTCACCCCTCCACTTT
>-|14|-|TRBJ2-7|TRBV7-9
CASSLGTAIFEQYF
TGTGCCAGCAGCTTAGGGACAGCGATATTCGAGCAGTACTTC
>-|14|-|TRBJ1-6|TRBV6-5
CASSRDIGYSPLHF
TGTGCCAGCAGTCGGGACATTGGATATTCACCCCTCCACTTT
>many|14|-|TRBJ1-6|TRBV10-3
CAISEAGVPSPLHF
TGTGCCATCAGTGAGGCAGGGGTACCTTCACCCCTCCACTTT
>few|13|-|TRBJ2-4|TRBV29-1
CSVEAGWKNIQYF
TGCAGCGTTGAAGCCGGCTGGAAAAACATTCAGTACTTC
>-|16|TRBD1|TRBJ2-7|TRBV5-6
CASSPMGQGAGYEQYF
TGTGCCAGCAGCCCCATGGGACAGGGGGCTGGTTACGAGCAGTACTTC
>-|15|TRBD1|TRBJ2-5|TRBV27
CASSLISGQDETQYF
TGTGCCAGCAGCCTTATCAGCGGACAGGACGAGACCCAGTACTTC
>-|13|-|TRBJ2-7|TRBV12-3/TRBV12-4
CASRAGQSYEQYF
TGTGCCAGCAGAGCCGGACAGTCCTACGAGCAGTACTTC
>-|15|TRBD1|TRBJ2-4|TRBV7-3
CASSPAGTGFGEQYF
TGTGCCAGCAGTCCCGCCGGGACAGGGTTCGGGGAGCAGTACTTC
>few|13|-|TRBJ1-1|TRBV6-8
CASSPGVNTEAFF
TGTGCCAGCAGCCCAGGGGTGAACACTGAAGCTTTCTTT
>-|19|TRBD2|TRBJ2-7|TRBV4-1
CASSHPGLAGGYSYNEQYF
TGCGCCAGCAGCCACCCGGGACTAGCGGGGGGTTATTCCTACAATGAGCAGTACTTC
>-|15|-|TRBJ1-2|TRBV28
CASRPPGRHNYGYTF
TGTGCCAGCAGACCGCCGGGACGGCATAACTATGGCTACACCTTC
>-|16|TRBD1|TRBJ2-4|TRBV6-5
CASSAPGTGTKNIQYF
TGTGCCAGCAGCGCCCCCGGGACAGGGACCAAAAACATTCAGTACTTC
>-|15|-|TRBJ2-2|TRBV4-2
CASSQEQGRTGELFF
TGTGCCAGCAGCCAAGAACAAGGCCGCACCGGGGAGCTGTTTTTT
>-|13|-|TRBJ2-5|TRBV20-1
CSAGQGVGETQYF
TGCAGTGCTGGACAAGGGGTTGGAGAGACCCAGTACTTC
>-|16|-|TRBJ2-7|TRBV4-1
CASGLEDGSSYNEQYF
TGCGCCAGCGGCCTCGAGGACGGCAGCTCCTACAATGAGCAGTACTTC
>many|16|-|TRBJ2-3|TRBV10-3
CAISSMGGRGTDTQYF
TGTGCCATCAGTTCCATGGGGGGCCGGGGCACAGATACGCAGTATTTT
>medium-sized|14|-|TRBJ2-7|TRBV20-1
CSAKPGTSDYEQYF
TGCAGTGCTAAGCCCGGGACTTCCGACTACGAGCAGTACTTC
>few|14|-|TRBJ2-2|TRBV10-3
CAISETYVTGELFF
TGTGCCATCAGTGAGACGTACGTCACCGGGGAGCTGTTTTTT
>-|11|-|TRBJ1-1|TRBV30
CAWSTNTEAFF
TGTGCCTGGAGTACTAACACTGAAGCTTTCTTT
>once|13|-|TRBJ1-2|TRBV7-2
CASSPQGIKGYTF
TGTGCCAGCAGCCCGCAGGGGATAAAGGGCTACACCTTC
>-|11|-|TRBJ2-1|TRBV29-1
CSAQGNNEQFF
TGCAGCGCCCAGGGGAACAATGAGCAGTTCTTC
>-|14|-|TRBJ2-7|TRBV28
CASSLRPEGEAQYF
TGTGCCAGCAGTTTAAGACCCGAGGGGGAGGCCCAGTACTTC